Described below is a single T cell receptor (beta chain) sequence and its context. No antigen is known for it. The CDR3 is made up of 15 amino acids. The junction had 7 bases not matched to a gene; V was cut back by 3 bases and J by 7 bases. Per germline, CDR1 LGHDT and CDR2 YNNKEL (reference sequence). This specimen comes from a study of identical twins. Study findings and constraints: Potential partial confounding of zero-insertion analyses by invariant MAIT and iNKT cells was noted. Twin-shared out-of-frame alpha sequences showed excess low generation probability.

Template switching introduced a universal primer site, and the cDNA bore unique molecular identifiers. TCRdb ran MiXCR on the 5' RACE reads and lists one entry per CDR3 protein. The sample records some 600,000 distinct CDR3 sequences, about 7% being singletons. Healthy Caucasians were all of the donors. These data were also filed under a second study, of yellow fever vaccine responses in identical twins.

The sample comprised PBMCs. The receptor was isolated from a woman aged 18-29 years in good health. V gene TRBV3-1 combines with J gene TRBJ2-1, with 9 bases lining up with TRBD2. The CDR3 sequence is CASSQSGLALNEQFF. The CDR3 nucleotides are TGTGCCAGCAGCCAGTCCGGACTAGCGCTTAATGAGCAGTTCTTC.